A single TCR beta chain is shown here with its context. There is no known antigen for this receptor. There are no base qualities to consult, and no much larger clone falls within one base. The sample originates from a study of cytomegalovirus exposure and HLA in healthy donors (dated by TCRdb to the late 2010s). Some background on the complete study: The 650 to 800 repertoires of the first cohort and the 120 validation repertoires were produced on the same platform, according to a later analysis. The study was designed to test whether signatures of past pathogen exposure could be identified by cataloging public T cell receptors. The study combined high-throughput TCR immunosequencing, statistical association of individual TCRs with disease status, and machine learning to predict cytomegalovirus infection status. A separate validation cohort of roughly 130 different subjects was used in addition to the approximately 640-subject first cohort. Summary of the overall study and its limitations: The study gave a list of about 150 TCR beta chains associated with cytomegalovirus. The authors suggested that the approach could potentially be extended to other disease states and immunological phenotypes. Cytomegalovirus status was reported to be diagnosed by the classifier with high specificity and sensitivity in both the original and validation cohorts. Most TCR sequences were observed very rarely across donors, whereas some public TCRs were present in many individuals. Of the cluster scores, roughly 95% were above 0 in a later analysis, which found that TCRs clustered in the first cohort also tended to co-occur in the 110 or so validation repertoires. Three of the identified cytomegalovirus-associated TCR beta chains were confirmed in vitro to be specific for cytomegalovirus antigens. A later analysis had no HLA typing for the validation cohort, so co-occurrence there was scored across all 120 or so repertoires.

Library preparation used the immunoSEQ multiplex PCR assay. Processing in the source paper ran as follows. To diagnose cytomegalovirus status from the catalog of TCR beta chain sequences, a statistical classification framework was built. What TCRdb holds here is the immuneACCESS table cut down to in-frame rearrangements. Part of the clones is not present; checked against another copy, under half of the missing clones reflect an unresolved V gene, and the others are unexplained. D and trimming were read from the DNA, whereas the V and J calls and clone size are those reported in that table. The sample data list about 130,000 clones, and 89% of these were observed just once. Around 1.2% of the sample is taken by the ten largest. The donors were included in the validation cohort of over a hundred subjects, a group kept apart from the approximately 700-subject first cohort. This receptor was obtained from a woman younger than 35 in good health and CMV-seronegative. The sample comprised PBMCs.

The nucleotide sequence is TGTGCCAGCAGTTCCTTAGGGAGCTATGGCTACACCTTC. It translates to CASSSLGSYGYTF. The chain was built from TRBV27 and TRBJ1-2, with no confident D gene call. Cut back by 4 bases and 4 bases, the V and J ends lie 10 bases apart. The CDR3, cysteine through phenylalanine, is 13 amino acids long. CDR3 DNA only is kept here, 39 bases in frame from base 1. The CDR1 and CDR2 encoded by the germline V gene (reference sequence) are MNHEY and SMNVEV.